This TCR beta chain was recorded in a study of shared clonotypes between healthy human individuals. Study in general: Those who served as donors were two women and a few men between the ages of 18 and 49. Whole-study findings and limits: The genetic and exposure-history diversity represented was limited by few donors.

Genomic DNA from each subset was divided evenly over several immunoSEQ plates. Clones were sequenced by immunoSEQ multiplex PCR, and TCRdb holds only the in-frame ones, with some missing. Of about 2.2 million clones detected, 90% to 95% appear once; the ten largest clones hold more than 1.5%. Germline loops: CDR1 LNHDA, CDR2 SQIVND (reference sequence). The CDR3 spans 15 residues. Germline trimming cut 6 bases from V and 3 bases from J; bases unmatched to any gene: 5. Only CD45RO-negative cells positively selected for CCR7 counted as naive CD8 cells, so terminally differentiated effector memory CD45RA+ cells were excluded. This clone was counted a few times. Antigen: not known.

This clonotype was sampled from a young man in good health. Some clones in this sample may be carry-over from other donors' samples. Sequencing input: naive CD8+ T cells from PBMCs. The chain joins TRBV19 to TRBJ2-6; 7 bases are shared with TRBD1. Written as DNA, the CDR3 is TGTGCCAGTAGCCTGACAGGGTTTGGGGCCAACGTCCTGACTTTC. Its translation is CASSLTGFGANVLTF.